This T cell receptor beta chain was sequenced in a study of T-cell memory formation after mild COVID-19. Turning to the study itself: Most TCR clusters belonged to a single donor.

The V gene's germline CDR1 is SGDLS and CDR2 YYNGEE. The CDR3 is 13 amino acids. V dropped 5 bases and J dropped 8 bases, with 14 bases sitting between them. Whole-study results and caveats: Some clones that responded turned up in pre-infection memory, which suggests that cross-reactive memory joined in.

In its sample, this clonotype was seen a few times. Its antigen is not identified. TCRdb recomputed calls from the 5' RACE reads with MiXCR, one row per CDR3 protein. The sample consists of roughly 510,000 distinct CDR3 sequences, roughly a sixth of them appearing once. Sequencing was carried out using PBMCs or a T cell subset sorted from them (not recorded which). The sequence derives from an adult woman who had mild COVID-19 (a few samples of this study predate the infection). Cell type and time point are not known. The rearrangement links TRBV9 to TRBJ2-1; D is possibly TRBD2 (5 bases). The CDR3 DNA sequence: TGTGCCAGCAGAGGTAATAGCGCTTATGAGCAGTTCTTC. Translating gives CASRGNSAYEQFF. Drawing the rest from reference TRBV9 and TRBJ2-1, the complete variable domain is DSGVTQTPKHLITATGQRVTLRCSPRSGDLSVYWYQQSLDQGLQFLIQYYNGEERAKGNILERFSAQQFPDLHSELNLSSLELGDSALYFCASRGNSAYEQFFGPGTRLTVL.